The source of this TCR beta chain is a study of long-term antiretroviral therapy in people with HIV. Findings of the study overall: Following ART, diversity rose but still fell short of transplant donor controls. Clones that had undergone expansion before ART dominated the repertoire at all time points.

PBMC samples from each donor numbered at least one pre-ART and at least two post-ART. Each participant with HIV received care in the United States. Survey-level immunoSEQ v3.0 assays were run. Sequencing used immunoSEQ multiplex PCR; TCRdb keeps in-frame clones, though not all of them. The sample consists of 23,000 or so clones, about four fifths of them appearing once. As to this clone: The antigen is unknown.

The receptor was derived from a woman in her 30s with HIV. Specimen: unsorted PBMCs, collected 0.2 years after starting antiretroviral therapy.

As DNA, the CDR3 is TGTGCTGCACGACAGGGGGCAAACACAGATACGCAGTATTTT. The encoded protein is CAARQGANTDTQYF. The chain has TRBV19 and TRBJ2-3; 10 bases are shared with TRBD1. Looked up from germline, CDR1 is LNHDA and CDR2 is SQIVND (reference sequence). There are 14 residues in the CDR3.